A selection of T cell receptor beta chains follows, all from one sample in a study of T-cell reconstitution after alpha-beta-depleted transplantation in children. TCRdb reprocessed the PCR reads via MiXCR and lists one record per CDR3 protein. The sample lists about 230,000 distinct CDR3 sequences, about 11% seen once, with around 3% in the top ten. The material sequenced was PBMCs from the stem cell graft donor, taken from the stem cell graft. The receptor set was obtained from a human donor who donated a stem cell graft to a child with acute lymphoblastic leukemia. Each CDR3 is given with its conserved first and last residue. D genes are given only for firm matches. Not every row has a clone size; where given, it reads once, few, many or a size class.

D,J,V,length,size,DNA,CDR3
TRBD2,TRBJ2-1,TRBV15,18,medium-sized,TGTGCCACCAGCAGATCTGTCTTCGGGGTGAATTCGGGAGGTGAGCAGTTCTTC,CATSRSVFGVNSGGEQFF
TRBD1,TRBJ1-3,TRBV28,16,few,TGTGCCAGCAGTCCCGTACGGACAGGGGGAGGAAACACCATATATTTT,CASSPVRTGGGNTIYF
-,TRBJ2-5,TRBV3-1,11,many,TGTGCCAGCAGCCAAAAGGGGCCCCAGTACTTC,CASSQKGPQYF
TRBD1,TRBJ2-1,TRBV3-1,17,many,TGTGCCAGCAGTCGGGACGTAACAGGGGGCACCTACAATGAGCAGTTCTTC,CASSRDVTGGTYNEQFF
-,TRBJ1-5,TRBV2,14,many,TGTGCCAGCAGTGATACGTATAGCAATCAGCCCCAGCATTTT,CASSDTYSNQPQHF
TRBD1,TRBJ1-6,TRBV28,15,many,TGTGCCAGCAGCATCTCAGGGCAGGGGGACGACTCCCTCCACTTT,CASSISGQGDDSLHF
-,TRBJ1-6,TRBV5-1,14,many,TGCGCCAGCAGCTTGGCAGGATTGAATTCACCCCTCCACTTT,CASSLAGLNSPLHF
-,TRBJ2-1,TRBV29-1,13,many,TGCAGCGCAGTCGGGACCTACTACAATGAGCAGTTCTTC,CSAVGTYYNEQFF
-,TRBJ1-2,TRBV27,13,many,TGTGCCAGCAGCCTCGGGACTGGATATGGCTACACCTTC,CASSLGTGYGYTF
-,TRBJ2-6,TRBV5-1,16,few,TGCGCCAGCAGCTTGGAGACGTACTCTGGGGCCAACGTCCTGACTTTC,CASSLETYSGANVLTF
TRBD1,TRBJ1-5,TRBV12-3/TRBV12-4,16,few,TGTGCCAGCAGTTTAGAATTGGGACAGAGCAATCAGCCCCAGCATTTT,CASSLELGQSNQPQHF
-,TRBJ2-7,TRBV28,12,many,TGTGCCAGCAGTCCCCAGAAGAAGGAGCAGTACTTC,CASSPQKKEQYF
-,TRBJ1-1,TRBV25-1,14,many,TGTGCCAGCAGTGACTACAGGGAGAACACTGAAGCTTTCTTT,CASSDYRENTEAFF
TRBD1,TRBJ1-2,TRBV5-1,16,many,TGCGCCAGCAGCTTATCTCCGGGACAGGGGAACTATGGCTACACCTTC,CASSLSPGQGNYGYTF
-,TRBJ1-5,TRBV6-2/TRBV6-3,14,many,TGTGCCAGCAGTGACAGCTATAGCAATCAGCCCCAGCATTTT,CASSDSYSNQPQHF
TRBD2,TRBJ2-1,TRBV6-2/TRBV6-3,16,-,TGTGCCAGCAGTCCACGTGGACTAGCGAGATACAATGAGCAGTTCTTC,CASSPRGLARYNEQFF
TRBD2,TRBJ2-7,TRBV12-3/TRBV12-4,13,many,TGTGCCAGCAGTTTGACTAGCTCGGGCGAGCAGTACTTC,CASSLTSSGEQYF
-,TRBJ2-7,TRBV5-4,14,few,TGTGCCAGCAGCCGAGCAGGGGCCGGGTACGAGCAGTACTTC,CASSRAGAGYEQYF
TRBD2,TRBJ2-7,TRBV12-3/TRBV12-4,14,many,TGTGCCAGCAGTACAAACCTAGCGGCCTACGAGCAGTACTTC,CASSTNLAAYEQYF
-,TRBJ2-7,TRBV3-1,14,many,TGTGCCAGCAGCCAGTTAAACCCCCCCTACGAGCAGTACTTC,CASSQLNPPYEQYF
TRBD1,TRBJ2-7,TRBV5-1,16,many,TGCGCCAGCAGCAGGGGTCCCACAGGGGCAGGCTACGAGCAGTACTTC,CASSRGPTGAGYEQYF
TRBD2,TRBJ2-7,TRBV10-3,14,-,TGTGCCATCGGAGGTAGCGGGGGGCCCTACGAGCAGTACTTC,CAIGGSGGPYEQYF
-,TRBJ2-1,TRBV7-9,15,-,TGTGCCAGTAACTGGGGGGACGCCCCCATCAATGAGCAGTTCTTC,CASNWGDAPINEQFF
TRBD1,TRBJ2-7,TRBV18,16,many,TGTGCCAGCTCACCACCGGGGGACAGGGGGTCACGAGAGCAGTACTTC,CASSPPGDRGSREQYF
TRBD1,TRBJ1-2,TRBV28,17,few,TGTGCCAGCAGTTTATGGCCTCCCACAGGGGGTGGACCCGGCTACACCTTC,CASSLWPPTGGGPGYTF
-,TRBJ2-7,TRBV20-1,16,many,TGCAGTGCTAGAGATCTACTCGGAGGGATCCCCTACGAGCAGTACTTC,CSARDLLGGIPYEQYF
-,TRBJ2-3,TRBV5-1,13,many,TGCGCCAGCAGTACGGGCGGCACAGATACGCAGTATTTT,CASSTGGTDTQYF
-,TRBJ2-5,TRBV5-5,12,many,TGTGCCAGCAGCCCGAAACGAGAGACCCAGTACTTC,CASSPKRETQYF
-,TRBJ2-2,TRBV28,15,-,TGTGCCAGCAGTTGGGGCCTAACGAACACCGGGGAGCTGTTTTTT,CASSWGLTNTGELFF
-,TRBJ2-2,TRBV4-3,13,many,TGCGCCAGCAGCCAGGCAGCCACCGGGGAGCTGTTTTTT,CASSQAATGELFF
-,TRBJ2-5,TRBV7-9,13,many,TGTGCCAGCAGCTTAGTCCTACAAGAGACCCAGTACTTC,CASSLVLQETQYF
TRBD1,TRBJ1-4,TRBV12-3/TRBV12-4,14,many,TGTGCCAGCAGCCCAGGGGGCTTAGGTGAAAAACTGTTTTTT,CASSPGGLGEKLFF
TRBD2,TRBJ2-5,TRBV4-1,16,-,TGCGCCAGCAGCCAAGTGGCAGCGGGAGGCAAAGAGACCCAGTACTTC,CASSQVAAGGKETQYF
-,TRBJ2-2,TRBV18,15,-,TGTGCCAGCTCACCAGCAGTGACGGGGACCGGGGAGCTGTTTTTT,CASSPAVTGTGELFF
TRBD2,TRBJ2-5,TRBV11-1,18,-,TGTGCCAGCAGCAACCCGCTAGCGGGGGGGTTGTACCAAGAGACCCAGTACTTC,CASSNPLAGGLYQETQYF
-,TRBJ2-5,TRBV7-8,14,many,TGTGCCAGCACCTCAACCGGGCTTGGCGAGACCCAGTACTTC,CASTSTGLGETQYF
-,TRBJ1-2,TRBV11-1,18,-,TGTGCCAGCAGCCAACGAGAATTGGGATTAAACTTTAACTATGGCTACACCTTC,CASSQRELGLNFNYGYTF
TRBD1,TRBJ2-5,TRBV5-1,15,many,TGCGCCAGCAGCGGAAAGACAGGGGGAGGGGAGACCCAGTACTTC,CASSGKTGGGETQYF
-,TRBJ1-1,TRBV4-2,15,many,TGTGCCAGCAGCCACCCCGAGAAGCAGAACACTGAAGCTTTCTTT,CASSHPEKQNTEAFF
-,TRBJ2-5,TRBV28,15,many,TGTGCCAGCAGTTCCGGGGGTGGGCCCCAAGAGACCCAGTACTTC,CASSSGGGPQETQYF
-,TRBJ1-1,TRBV4-2,12,many,TGTGCCAGCAGCCCTAGCATGAACGAAGCTTTCTTT,CASSPSMNEAFF
TRBD2,TRBJ2-1,TRBV5-6,16,few,TGTGCCAGCAGCTTGGACAGAGCGGGAGCGGGAAATGAGCAGTTCTTC,CASSLDRAGAGNEQFF
TRBD2,TRBJ2-1,TRBV20-1,16,many,TGCAGTGCTAGAGATTATCTAGCGGGAGTAACGGGTGAGCAGTTCTTC,CSARDYLAGVTGEQFF
-,TRBJ2-2,TRBV27,18,many,TGTGCCAGCAGTTTACCTCCCCGACGGCCCAGGAACACCGGGGAGCTGTTTTTT,CASSLPPRRPRNTGELFF
TRBD1,TRBJ2-7,TRBV27,14,-,TGTGCCAGCAGTCCGGACAGGGTTGTAGGCGAGCAGTACTTC,CASSPDRVVGEQYF
-,TRBJ1-4,TRBV7-2,15,-,TGTGCCAGCAGCTCGTCGTTTTCGTACATTGAAAAACTGTTTTTT,CASSSSFSYIEKLFF
TRBD2,TRBJ2-1,TRBV24-1,18,many,TGTGCCACCAGTGAATGGGGGACTAGCGGGAGTATTTCCAATGAGCAGTTCTTC,CATSEWGTSGSISNEQFF
TRBD2,TRBJ2-1,TRBV24-1,14,many,TGTGCCACCAGTGCCCGGGGGGGGTCCAATGAGCAGTTCTTC,CATSARGGSNEQFF
-,TRBJ2-1,TRBV2,12,many,TGTGCCGGGTTACGTCTGAGCGATGAGCAGTTCTTC,CAGLRLSDEQFF
TRBD1,TRBJ2-7,TRBV4-2,15,many,TGTGCCAGCAGCCAAGAGAGGACAGGCGACCACGAGCAGTACTTC,CASSQERTGDHEQYF
TRBD2,TRBJ2-1,TRBV18,17,-,TGTGCCAGCTCTATAAGACTAGCGGGGGGCCTTTACAATGAGCAGTTCTTC,CASSIRLAGGLYNEQFF
TRBD1,TRBJ2-7,TRBV5-1,14,many,TGCGCCAGCAGCGCGACAGGGGGCAAGTACGAGCAGTACTTC,CASSATGGKYEQYF
TRBD2,TRBJ2-5,TRBV6-5,16,many,TGTGCCAGCAGTTACGAATTAGCGGGGTACCAAGAGACCCAGTACTTC,CASSYELAGYQETQYF
-,TRBJ2-1,TRBV5-1,12,many,TGCGCCAGCAGTTGGAACCCCAATGAGCAGTTCTTC,CASSWNPNEQFF
-,TRBJ2-3,TRBV15,14,many,TGTGCCACCAGCAGAGGGGGGGGCACAGATACGCAGTATTTT,CATSRGGGTDTQYF